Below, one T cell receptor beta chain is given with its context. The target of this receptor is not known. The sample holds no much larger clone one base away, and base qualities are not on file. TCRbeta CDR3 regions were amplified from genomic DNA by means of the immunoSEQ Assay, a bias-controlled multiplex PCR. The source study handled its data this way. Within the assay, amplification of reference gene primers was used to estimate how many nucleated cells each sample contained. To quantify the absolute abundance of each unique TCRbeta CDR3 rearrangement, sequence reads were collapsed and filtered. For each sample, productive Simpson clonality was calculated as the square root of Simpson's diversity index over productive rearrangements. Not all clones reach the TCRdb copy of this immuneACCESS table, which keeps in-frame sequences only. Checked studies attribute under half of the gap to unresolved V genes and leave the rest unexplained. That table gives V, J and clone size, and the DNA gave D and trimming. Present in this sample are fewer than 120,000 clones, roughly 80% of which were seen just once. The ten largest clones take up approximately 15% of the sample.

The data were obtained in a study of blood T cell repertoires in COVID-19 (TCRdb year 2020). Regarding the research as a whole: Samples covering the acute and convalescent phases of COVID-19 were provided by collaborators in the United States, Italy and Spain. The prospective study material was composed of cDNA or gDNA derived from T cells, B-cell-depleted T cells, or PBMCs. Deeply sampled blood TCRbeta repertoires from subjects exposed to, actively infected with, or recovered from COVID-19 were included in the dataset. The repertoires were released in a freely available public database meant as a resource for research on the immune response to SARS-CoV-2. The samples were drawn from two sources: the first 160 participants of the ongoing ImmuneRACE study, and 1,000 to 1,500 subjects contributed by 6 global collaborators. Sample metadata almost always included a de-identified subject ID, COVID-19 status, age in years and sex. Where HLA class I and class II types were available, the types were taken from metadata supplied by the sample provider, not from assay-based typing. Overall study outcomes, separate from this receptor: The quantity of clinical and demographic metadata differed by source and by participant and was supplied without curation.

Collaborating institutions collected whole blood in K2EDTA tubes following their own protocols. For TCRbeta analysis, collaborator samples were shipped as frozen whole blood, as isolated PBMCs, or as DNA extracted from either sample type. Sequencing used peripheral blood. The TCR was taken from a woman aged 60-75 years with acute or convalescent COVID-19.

The DNA sequence reads TGCAGCGTTCCCCATCGACAGAAATGGGAGACCCAGTACTTC. Its amino acids are CSVPHRQKWETQYF. This sequence uses TRBV29-1 and TRBJ2-5; tentative D gene TRBD1, with 5 bases matching. V loses 5 bases of germline sequence and J loses 5 bases, and the interval between the two ends is 18 bases. The germline V gene sets CDR1 to SQVTM and CDR2 to ANQGSEA. The CDR3 has 14 amino acids, counting the end cysteine and phenylalanine. Only the CDR3 DNA stays, 42 bases, in frame from base 1. The full variable domain, completed from the reference TRBV29-1 and TRBJ2-5 proteins outside the CDR3, reads SAVISQKPSRDICQRGTSLTIQCQVDSQVTMMFWYRQQPGQSLTLIATANQGSEATYESGFVIDKFPISRPNLTFSTLTVSNMSPEDSSIYLCSVPHRQKWETQYFGPGTRLLVL.